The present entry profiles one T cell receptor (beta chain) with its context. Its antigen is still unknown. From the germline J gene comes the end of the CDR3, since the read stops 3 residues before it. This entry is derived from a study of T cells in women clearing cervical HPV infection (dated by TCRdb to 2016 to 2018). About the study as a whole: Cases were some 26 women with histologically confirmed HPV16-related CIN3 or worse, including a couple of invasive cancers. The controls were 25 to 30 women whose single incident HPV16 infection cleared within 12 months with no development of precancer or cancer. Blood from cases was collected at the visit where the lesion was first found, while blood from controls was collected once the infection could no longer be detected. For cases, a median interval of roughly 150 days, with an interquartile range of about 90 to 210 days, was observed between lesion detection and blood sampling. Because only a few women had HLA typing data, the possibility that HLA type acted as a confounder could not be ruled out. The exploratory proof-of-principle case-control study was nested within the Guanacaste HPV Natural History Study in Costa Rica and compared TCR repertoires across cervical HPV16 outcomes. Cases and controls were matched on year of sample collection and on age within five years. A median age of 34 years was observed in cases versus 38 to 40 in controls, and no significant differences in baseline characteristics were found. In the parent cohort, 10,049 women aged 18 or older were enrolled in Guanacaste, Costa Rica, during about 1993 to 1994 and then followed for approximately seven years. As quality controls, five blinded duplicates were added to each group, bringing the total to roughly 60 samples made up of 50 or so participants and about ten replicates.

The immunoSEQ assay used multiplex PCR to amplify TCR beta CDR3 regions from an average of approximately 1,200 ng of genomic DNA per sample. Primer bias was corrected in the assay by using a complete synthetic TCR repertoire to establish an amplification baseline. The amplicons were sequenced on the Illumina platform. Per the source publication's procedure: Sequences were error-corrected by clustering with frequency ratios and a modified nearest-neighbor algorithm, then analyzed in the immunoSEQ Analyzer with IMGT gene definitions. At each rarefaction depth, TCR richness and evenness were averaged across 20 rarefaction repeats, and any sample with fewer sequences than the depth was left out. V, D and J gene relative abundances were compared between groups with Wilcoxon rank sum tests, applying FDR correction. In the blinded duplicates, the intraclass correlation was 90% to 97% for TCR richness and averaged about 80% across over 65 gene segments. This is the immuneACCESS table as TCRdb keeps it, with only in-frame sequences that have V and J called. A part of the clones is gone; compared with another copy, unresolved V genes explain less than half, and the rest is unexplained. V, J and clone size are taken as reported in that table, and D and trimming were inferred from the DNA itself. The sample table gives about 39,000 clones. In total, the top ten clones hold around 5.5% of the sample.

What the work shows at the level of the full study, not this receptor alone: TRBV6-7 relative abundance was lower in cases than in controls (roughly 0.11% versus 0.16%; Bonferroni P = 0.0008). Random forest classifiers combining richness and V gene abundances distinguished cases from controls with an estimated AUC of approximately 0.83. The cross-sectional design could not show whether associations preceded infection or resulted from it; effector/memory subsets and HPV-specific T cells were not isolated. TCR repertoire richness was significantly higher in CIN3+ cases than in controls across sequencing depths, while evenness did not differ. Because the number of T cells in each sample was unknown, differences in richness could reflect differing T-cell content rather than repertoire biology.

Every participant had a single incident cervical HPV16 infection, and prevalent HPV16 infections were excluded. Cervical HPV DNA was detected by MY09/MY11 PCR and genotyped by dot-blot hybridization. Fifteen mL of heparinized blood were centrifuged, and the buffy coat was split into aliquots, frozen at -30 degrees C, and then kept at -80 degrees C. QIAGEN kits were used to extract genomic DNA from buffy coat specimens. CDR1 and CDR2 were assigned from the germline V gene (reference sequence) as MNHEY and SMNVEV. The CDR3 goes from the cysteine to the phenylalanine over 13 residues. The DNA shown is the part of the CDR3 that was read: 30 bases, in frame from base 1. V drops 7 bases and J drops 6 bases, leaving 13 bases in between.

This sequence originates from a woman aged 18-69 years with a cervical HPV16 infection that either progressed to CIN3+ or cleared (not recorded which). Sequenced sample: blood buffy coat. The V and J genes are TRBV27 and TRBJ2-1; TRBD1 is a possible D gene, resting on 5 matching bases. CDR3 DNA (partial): TGTGCCAGCACTATGGGGCTCGGCAATGAG. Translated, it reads CASTMGLGNE. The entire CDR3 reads CASTMGLGNEQFF.